One and the same sample provided the 5 T cell receptor beta chains below, sequenced in a study of early T cells in non-severe SARS-CoV-2 infection. TCRdb processed the 5' RACE reads anew with MiXCR; each CDR3 protein has one entry. Of more than 50,000 distinct CDR3 sequences in the sample, roughly 13% were seen once. The material sequenced was whole blood, taken at baseline. The receptors were sampled from an adult who was a healthcare worker with PCR-confirmed SARS-CoV-2 infection or an uninfected control (not recorded which).

This clonotype was counted a few times. This sequence joins TRBV28 and TRBJ2-3; TRBD2 matches 10 bases. This CDR3 is 16 amino acids long. Germline V gives CDR1 MDHEN, CDR2 SYDVKM. Losses at the gene ends were 2 bases for V and 2 bases for J; bases not matched to a gene: 4. The CDR3 loop reads CASSLHSGGPTDTQYF. As DNA, the CDR3 is TGTGCCAGCAGTTTACATAGCGGGGGGCCCACAGATACGCAGTATTTT.

This clonotype was observed a few times. The chain carries TRBV7-9 and TRBJ1-1; D unresolved. Germline loops: CDR1 SEHNR, CDR2 FQNEAQ (reference sequence). There are 12 residues in the CDR3. V was pared by 0 bases and J by 8 bases, with 7 bases between. The CDR3 DNA reads as TGTGCCAGCAGCTTAGCGGGGAGAGAAGCTTTCTTT. Translating it yields CASSLAGREAFF. The complete variable domain, with remaining parts taken from reference TRBV7-9 and TRBJ1-1, reads DTGVSQNPRHKITKRGQNVTFRCDPISEHNRLYWYRQTLGQGPEFLTYFQNEAQLEKSRLLSDRFSAERPKGSFSTLEIQRTEQGDSAMYLCASSLAGREAFFGQGTRLTVV.

This clonotype was found a few times. The chain joins TRBV19 to TRBJ2-2; D is unclear. This CDR3 region has 12 residues. Germline assignment: CDR1 LNHDA and CDR2 SQIVND (reference sequence). V lost 7 bases, J lost 1 base, and 4 bases lay in between. CDR3 in DNA: TGTGCCAGTAAGGAGAACACCGGGGAGCTGTTTTTT. Translation gives CASKENTGELFF. The full variable domain, rest sourced from reference TRBV19 and TRBJ2-2, is DGGITQSPKYLFRKEGQNVTLSCEQNLNHDAMYWYRQDPGQGLRLIYYSQIVNDFQKGDIAEGYSVSREKKESFPLTVTSAQKNPTAFYLCASKENTGELFFGEGSRLTVL.

This chain connects TRBV7-2 to TRBJ2-7, with 7 bases matching TRBD1. CDR1 and CDR2 from the germline V gene are SGHTA and FQGNSA. The CDR3 length is 15 residues. The V and J ends lost 5 bases and 4 bases, in that order; junction bases with no gene match: 11. CDR3 bases: TGTGCCAGCAGCGTAAGCGCAGCAGGGGGTTACGAGCAGTACTTC. This sequence encodes CASSVSAAGGYEQYF.

V and J are TRBV5-5 and TRBJ2-4; D might be TRBD1 (7 bases). Germline values: CDR1 SGHKS, CDR2 YYEKEE (reference sequence). Trimming took 6 bases from V and 6 from J, leaving 19 bases between them. The CDR3 is 15 residues long. The DNA of the CDR3 is TGTGCCAGCAAAGAGGCGGGACAGATTGGAAACATTCAGTACTTC. This sequence encodes CASKEAGQIGNIQYF.